This TCR beta chain was retrieved from a study of identical twins. TCRdb passed the 5' RACE reads through MiXCR, listing each CDR3 protein once. This sample has hundreds of thousands of distinct CDR3 sequences, with roughly 9.7% found just once. The germline V gene encodes CDR1 DFQATT and CDR2 SNEGSKA (reference sequence). Trimming cost V 0 bases and J 0 bases, with 12 bases left between them. This CDR3 comprises 16 residues. This clonotype appeared many times. Its antigen is undetermined. Study findings and constraints: Cord blood beta clonotypes that were abundant carried fewer insertions, and memory repertoires showed no such trend.

These data also featured in a second study, about yellow fever vaccine responses in identical twins.

The rearrangement joins TRBV20-1 to TRBJ2-4; D call uncertain. This TCR derives from a woman aged 18-30 years in good health. Input material: CD8+ T cells sorted from blood. The CDR3 sequence: CSARDLSGSAKNIQYF. The CDR3 DNA reads TGCAGTGCTAGAGATTTGTCAGGATCAGCCAAAAACATTCAGTACTTC.